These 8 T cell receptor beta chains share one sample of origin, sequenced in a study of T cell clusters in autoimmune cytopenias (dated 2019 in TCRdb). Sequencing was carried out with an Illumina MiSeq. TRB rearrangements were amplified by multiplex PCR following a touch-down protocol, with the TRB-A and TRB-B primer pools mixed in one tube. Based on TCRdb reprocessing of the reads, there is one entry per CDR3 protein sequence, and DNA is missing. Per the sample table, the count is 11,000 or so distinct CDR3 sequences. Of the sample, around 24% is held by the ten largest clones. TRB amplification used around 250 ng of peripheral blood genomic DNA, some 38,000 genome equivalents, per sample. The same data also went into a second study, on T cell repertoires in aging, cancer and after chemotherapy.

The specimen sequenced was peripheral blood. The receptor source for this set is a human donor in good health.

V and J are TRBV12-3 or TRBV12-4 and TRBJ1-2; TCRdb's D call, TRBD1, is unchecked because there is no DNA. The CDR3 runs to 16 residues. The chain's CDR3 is CASSPTLQGRGYGYTF.

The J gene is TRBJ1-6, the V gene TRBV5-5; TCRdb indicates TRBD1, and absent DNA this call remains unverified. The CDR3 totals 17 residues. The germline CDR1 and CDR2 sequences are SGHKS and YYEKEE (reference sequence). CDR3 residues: CARSRQGFSSYNSPLHF.

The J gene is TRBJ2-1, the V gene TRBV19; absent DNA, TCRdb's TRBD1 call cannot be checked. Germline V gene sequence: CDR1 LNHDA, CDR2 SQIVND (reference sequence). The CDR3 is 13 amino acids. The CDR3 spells CASRRDGVFVQFF.

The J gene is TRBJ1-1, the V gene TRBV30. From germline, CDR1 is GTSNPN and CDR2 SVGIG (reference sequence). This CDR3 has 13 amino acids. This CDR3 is CAWSPRANTEAFF.

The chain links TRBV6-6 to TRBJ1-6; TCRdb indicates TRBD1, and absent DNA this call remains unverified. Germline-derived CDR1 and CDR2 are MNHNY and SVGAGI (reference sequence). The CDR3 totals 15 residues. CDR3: CASSPTGTGKSPLHF.

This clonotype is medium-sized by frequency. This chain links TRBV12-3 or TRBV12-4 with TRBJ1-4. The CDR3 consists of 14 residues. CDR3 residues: CASCLQSTNEKLFF.

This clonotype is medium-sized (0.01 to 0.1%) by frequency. Here the CDR3 reads CASSLDSGRRSSYEQYF. The V and J genes are TRBV11-3 and TRBJ2-7; TCRdb returns TRBD1, unconfirmable since there is no DNA. Germline V CDR1 and CDR2: SGHNT, YENEEA. CDR3 length equals 17 residues.

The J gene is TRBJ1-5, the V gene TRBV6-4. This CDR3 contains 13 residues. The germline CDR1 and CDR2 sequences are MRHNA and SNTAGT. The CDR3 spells CASSRQGGQPQHF.